This TCR beta chain came from a study of blood T cells in healthy people across ages. Whole-study findings and limits: The study could not conclusively compare naive and antigen-experienced cells, given its unsorted PBMCs.

Total RNA was isolated from each sample in quantities of at least 6 micrograms. Through a sample-barcoded 5' primer and a J-beta primer mix, a second PCR was run for roughly 7 to 12 cycles. One entry per CDR3 protein, called by TCRdb with MiXCR from the 5' RACE reads. The profile shows 1.2 million to 1.5 million distinct CDR3 sequences, around two fifths of them singletons. The CDR3 sequence is 16 residues long. Trimming left V 1 base short and J 7 bases short, with 14 bases between. Germline V gene data show CDR1 as SGHVS and CDR2 as FNYEAQ. Turning to this clonotype: No antigen is known for it.

The rearrangement joins TRBV7-6 to TRBJ1-6; a weak D match, TRBD1 (6 bases). The sequence derives from a woman between 18 and 29 years old in good health. What was sequenced was blood. CDR3 coding DNA: TGTGCCAGCAGCTTAGACGCCAGGGGTAGCAATTCACCCCTCCACTTT. It codes for CASSLDARGSNSPLHF.